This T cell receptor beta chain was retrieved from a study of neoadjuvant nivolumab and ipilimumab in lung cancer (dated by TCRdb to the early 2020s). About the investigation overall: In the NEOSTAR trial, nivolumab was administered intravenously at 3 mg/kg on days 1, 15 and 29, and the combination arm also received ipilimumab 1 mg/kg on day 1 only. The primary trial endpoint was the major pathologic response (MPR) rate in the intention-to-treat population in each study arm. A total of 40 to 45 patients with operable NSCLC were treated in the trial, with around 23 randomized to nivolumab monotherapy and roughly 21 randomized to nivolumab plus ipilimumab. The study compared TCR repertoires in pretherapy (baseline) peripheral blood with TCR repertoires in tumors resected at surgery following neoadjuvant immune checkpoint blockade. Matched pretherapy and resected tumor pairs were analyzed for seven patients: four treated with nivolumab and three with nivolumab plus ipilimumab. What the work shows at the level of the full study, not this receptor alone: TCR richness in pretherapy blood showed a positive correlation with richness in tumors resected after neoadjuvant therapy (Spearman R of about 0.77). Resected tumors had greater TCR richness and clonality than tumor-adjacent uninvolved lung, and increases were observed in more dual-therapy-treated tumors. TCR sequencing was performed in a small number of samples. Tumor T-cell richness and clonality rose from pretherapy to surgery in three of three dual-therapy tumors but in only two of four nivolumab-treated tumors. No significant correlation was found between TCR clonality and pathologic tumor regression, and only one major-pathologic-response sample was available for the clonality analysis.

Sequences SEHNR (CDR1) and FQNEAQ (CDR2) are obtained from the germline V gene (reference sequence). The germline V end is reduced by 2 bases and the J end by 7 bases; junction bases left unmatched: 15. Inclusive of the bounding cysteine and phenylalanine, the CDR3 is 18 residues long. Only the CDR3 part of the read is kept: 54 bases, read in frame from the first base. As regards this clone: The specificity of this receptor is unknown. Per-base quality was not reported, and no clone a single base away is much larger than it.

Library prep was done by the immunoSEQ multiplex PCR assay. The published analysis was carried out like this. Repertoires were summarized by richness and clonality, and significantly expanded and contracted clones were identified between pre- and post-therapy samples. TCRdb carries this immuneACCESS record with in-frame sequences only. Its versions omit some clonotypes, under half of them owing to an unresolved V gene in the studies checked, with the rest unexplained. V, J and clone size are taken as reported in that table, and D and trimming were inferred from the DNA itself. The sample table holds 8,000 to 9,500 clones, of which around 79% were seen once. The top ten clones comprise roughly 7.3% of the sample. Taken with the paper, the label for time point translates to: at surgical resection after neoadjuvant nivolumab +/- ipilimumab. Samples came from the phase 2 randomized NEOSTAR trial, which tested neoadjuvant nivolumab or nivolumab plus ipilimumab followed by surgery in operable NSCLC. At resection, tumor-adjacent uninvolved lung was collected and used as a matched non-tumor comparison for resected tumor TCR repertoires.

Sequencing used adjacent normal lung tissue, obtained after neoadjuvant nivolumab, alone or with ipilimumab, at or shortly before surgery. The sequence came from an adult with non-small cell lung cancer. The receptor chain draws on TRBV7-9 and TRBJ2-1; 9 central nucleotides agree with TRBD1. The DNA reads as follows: TGTGCCAGCAGCTTACCCGGGACAGGGTTAATCATCATGAATGAGCAGTTCTTC. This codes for CASSLPGTGLIIMNEQFF.